This T cell receptor (beta chain) came from a study of shared clonotypes between healthy human individuals. Findings and caveats of the study: Sampling included only blood; tissue repertoires likely differ. Estimated richness values were generally larger in naive subsets than in memory subsets. Unshared clonotypes carried lower generation probabilities than those common to all four donors.

On this clone: Antigen unknown.

At deep level, the assay was performed. Produced via immunoSEQ multiplex PCR; TCRdb's table is partial and in-frame only. In the table there are roughly 890,000 clones, 90% to 95% of which are singletons. Naive CD8 isolation took CD45RO-negative cells positively selected for CCR7 and excluded terminally differentiated effector memory CD45RA+ cells. The sample consisted of naive CD8+ T cells sorted from blood. The sequence was obtained from a man aged 25-45 years in good health.

The CDR3 spells CASTQEYYEQYF. The DNA of the CDR3 is TGTGCCAGCACTCAGGAGTATTACGAGCAGTACTTC. The rearrangement uses TRBV7-9 and TRBJ2-7, with D unclear. Germline assignment: CDR1 SEHNR and CDR2 FQNEAQ (reference sequence). The length of the CDR3 is 12 residues. The V and J ends lost 7 bases and 4 bases respectively, with 11 bases between them. The entire variable domain, with the rest obtained from reference TRBV7-9 and TRBJ2-7, is as follows: DTGVSQNPRHKITKRGQNVTFRCDPISEHNRLYWYRQTLGQGPEFLTYFQNEAQLEKSRLLSDRFSAERPKGSFSTLEIQRTEQGDSAMYLCASTQEYYEQYFGPGTRLTVT.